This T cell receptor (beta chain) was sequenced for a study of beta chain features in type 1 diabetes. Regarding the study as a whole: Among patients with Type 1 diabetes, TCRB CDR3s were moderately but significantly shorter in every one of the four CD4+ subsets.

The authors reverse transcribed all of the isolated RNA, so sequencing captured expressed TCRB transcripts. The assay was immunoSEQ multiplex PCR, and TCRdb's table has in-frame clones only and misses some. The table has about 650,000 clones, 9.5% to 15% seen once. Details on this clone: The antigen is undetermined.

The TCR was taken from a man aged 30 to 45 with type 1 diabetes. Input material: naive CD4+ T cells from blood.

CDR3 DNA: TGTGCCAGCAGCTCCCCCAGGGGAAATCAGCCCCAGCATTTT. It encodes CASSSPRGNQPQHF. The chain couples TRBV7-2 to TRBJ1-5; D might be TRBD1 (6 bases). CDR3 size: 14 residues. Germline-derived CDR1 and CDR2 are SGHTA and FQGNSA. V lost 4 bases and J 4 bases, leaving 11 bases between the germline ends.